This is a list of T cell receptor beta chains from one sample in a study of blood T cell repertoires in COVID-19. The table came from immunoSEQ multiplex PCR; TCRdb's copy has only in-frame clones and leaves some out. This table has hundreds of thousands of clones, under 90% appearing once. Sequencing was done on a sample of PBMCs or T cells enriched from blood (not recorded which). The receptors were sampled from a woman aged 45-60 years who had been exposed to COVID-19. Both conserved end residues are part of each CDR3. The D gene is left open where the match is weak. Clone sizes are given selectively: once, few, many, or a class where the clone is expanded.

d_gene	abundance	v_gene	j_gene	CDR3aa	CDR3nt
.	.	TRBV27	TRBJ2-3	CASSFQGYTDTQYF	TGTGCCAGCAGTTTCCAGGGCTACACAGATACGCAGTATTTT
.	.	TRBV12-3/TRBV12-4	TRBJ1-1	CASSLTQETEAFF	TGTGCCAGCAGTCTTACACAGGAAACTGAAGCTTTCTTT
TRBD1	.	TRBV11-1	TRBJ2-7	CASSSRLGQGFDEQYF	TGTGCCAGCAGCTCCAGATTGGGACAGGGGTTCGACGAGCAGTACTTC
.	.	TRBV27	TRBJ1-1	CASMETLYTEAFF	TGTGCCAGCATGGAGACTTTATACACTGAAGCTTTCTTT
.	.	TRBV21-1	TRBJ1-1	CASTARRDTEAFF	TGTGCCAGCACCGCCCGGCGGGACACTGAAGCTTTCTTT
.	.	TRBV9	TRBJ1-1	CASSVGATEAFF	TGTGCCAGCAGCGTAGGAGCCACTGAAGCTTTCTTT
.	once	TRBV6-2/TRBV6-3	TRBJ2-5	CASSPSELHLGTQYF	TGTGCCAGCAGCCCTAGCGAGCTCCATCTGGGGACCCAGTACTTC
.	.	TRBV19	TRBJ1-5	CASSTALQPYTGRRLNQPQHF	TGTGCCAGTAGTACGGCCCTGCAGCCTTACACAGGGCGCAGACTAAATCAGCCCCAGCATTTT
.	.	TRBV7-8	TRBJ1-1	CASSLGARTEAFF	TGTGCCAGCAGCTTAGGGGCCCGGACTGAAGCTTTCTTT
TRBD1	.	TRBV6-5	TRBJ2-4	CASSSPEGTGRNIQYF	TGTGCCAGCAGTTCCCCCGAGGGGACAGGGAGAAACATTCAGTACTTC
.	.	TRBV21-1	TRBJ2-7	CASSAHLRDSPGHEQYF	TGTGCCAGCAGCGCACACCTCCGGGACTCACCAGGCCACGAGCAGTACTTC
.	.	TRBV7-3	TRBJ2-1	CASSLSGIGDEQFF	TGTGCCAGCAGCTTAAGCGGCATTGGCGATGAGCAGTTCTTC
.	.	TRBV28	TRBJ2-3	CASSFQGTDTQYF	TGTGCCAGCAGTTTTCAGGGCACAGATACGCAGTATTTT
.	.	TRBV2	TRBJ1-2	CASMGGGASYGYTF	TGTGCCAGCATGGGGGGGGGCGCAAGCTATGGCTACACCTTC
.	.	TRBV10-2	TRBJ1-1	CASRDSSFTEAFF	TGCGCCAGCAGGGACAGCTCCTTCACTGAAGCTTTCTTT
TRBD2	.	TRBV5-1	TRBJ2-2	CASSWGGPNTGELFF	TGCGCCAGCAGTTGGGGGGGACCCAACACCGGGGAGCTGTTTTTT